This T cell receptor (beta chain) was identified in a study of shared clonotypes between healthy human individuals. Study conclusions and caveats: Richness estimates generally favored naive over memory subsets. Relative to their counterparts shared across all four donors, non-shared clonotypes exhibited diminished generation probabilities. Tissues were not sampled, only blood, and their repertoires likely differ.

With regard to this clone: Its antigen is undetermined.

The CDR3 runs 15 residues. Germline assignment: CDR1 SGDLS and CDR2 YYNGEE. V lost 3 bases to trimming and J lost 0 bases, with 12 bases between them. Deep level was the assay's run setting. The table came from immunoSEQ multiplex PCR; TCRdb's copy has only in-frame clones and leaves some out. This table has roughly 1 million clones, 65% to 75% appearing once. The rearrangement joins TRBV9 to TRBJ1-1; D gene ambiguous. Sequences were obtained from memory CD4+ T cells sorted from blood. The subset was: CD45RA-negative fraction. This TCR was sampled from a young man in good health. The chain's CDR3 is CASSADLVLNTEAFF. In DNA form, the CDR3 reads TGTGCCAGCAGCGCCGACCTGGTTTTGAACACTGAAGCTTTCTTT.